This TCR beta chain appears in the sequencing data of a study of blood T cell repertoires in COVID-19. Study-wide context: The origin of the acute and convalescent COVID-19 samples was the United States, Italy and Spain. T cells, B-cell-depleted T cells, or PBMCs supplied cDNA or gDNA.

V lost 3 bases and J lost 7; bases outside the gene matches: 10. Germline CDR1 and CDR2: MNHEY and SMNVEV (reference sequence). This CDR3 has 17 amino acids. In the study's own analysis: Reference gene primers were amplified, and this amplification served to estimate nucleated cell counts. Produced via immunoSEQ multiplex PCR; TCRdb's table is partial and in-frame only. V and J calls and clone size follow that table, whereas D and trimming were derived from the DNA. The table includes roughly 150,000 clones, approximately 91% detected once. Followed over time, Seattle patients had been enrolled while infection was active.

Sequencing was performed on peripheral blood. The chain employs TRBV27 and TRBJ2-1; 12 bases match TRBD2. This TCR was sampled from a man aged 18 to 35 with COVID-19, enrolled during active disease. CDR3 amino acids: CASSFGLAGGPRNEQFF. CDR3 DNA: TGTGCCAGCAGTTTTGGGCTAGCGGGAGGGCCAAGAAATGAGCAGTTCTTC.